The clone carrying this TCR beta chain was seen repeatedly, ten times or more. Antigen specificity is unknown. These data belong to a study of regulatory T cells in long-lasting Graves disease. Construction of the TCR beta libraries employed iRepertoire HTBI primers in conjunction with Arm-PCR of CDR3 regions. TCRdb recomputed calls from the multiplex PCR reads with MiXCR, one row per CDR3 protein. In the table there are a few hundred thousand distinct CDR3 sequences, about a sixth of which are singletons. Stated time point: newly diagnosed GD, antithyroid drugs for less than 3 months. There was RNA extracted from PBMCs, and the TCR library was made from it. Study results and caveats: Graves' patients with persistent disease showed TCR diversity lower than patients newly diagnosed.

The V gene lost 8 bases and the J gene lost 2 bases, with 12 bases spanning the gap. CDR3 size: 12 residues. Germline CDR1 reads SQVTM; CDR2 reads ANQGSEA. The sample was also linked to a second study, of T cells in Graves' hyperthyroidism and ophthalmopathy.

This TCR was recovered from a woman between 18 and 29 years old with Graves disease. The rearrangement uses TRBV29-1 and TRBJ2-5, with D possibly being TRBD2 (6 bases). The starting material was peripheral blood mononuclear cells (PBMCs), obtained at new diagnosis, from a patient treated with antithyroid drugs. As DNA, the CDR3 is TGCAGCAGCACCCGGGGGCAAGAGACCCAGTACTTC. This encodes CSSTRGQETQYF.